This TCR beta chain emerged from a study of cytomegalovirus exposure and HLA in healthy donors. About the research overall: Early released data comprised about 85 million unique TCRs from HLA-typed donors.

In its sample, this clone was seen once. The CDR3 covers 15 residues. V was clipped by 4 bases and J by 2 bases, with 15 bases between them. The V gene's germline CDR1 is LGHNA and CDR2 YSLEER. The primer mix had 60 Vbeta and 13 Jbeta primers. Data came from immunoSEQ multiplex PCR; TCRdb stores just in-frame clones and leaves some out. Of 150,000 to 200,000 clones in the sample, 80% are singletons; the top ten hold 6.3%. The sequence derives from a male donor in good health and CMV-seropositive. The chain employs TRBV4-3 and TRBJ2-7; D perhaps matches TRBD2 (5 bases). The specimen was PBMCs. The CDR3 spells CASSPGGRVPYEQYF. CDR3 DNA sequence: TGCGCCAGCAGCCCGGGTGGGCGGGTACCCTACGAGCAGTACTTC.